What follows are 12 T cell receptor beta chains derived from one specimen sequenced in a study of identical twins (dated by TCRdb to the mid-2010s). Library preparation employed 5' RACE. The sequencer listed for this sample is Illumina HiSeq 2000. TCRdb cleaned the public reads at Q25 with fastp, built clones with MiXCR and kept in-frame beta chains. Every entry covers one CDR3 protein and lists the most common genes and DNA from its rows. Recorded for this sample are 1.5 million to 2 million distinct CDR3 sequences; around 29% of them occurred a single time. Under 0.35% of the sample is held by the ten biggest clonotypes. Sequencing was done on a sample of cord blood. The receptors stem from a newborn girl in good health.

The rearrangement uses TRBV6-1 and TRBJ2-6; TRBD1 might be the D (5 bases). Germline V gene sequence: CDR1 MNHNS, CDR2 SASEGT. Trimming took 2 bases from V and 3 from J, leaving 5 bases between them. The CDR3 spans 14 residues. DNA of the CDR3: TGTGCCAGCAGTGAACAGGGTGGGGCCAACGTCCTGACTTTC. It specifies CASSEQGGANVLTF.

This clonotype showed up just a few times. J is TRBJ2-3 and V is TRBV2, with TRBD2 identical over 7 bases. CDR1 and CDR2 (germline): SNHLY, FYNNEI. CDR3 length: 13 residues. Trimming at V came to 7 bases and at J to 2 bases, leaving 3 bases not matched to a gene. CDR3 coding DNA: TGTGCCAGCAAGAGCGGGGCCACAGATACGCAGTATTTT. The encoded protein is CASKSGATDTQYF.

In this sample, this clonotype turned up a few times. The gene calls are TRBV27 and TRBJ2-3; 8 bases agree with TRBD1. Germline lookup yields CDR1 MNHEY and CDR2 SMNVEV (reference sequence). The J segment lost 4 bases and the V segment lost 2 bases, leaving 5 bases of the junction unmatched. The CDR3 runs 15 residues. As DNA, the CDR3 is TGTGCCAGCAGTTTAAGACAGGGGCAGGCAGATACGCAGTATTTT. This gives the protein CASSLRQGQADTQYF.

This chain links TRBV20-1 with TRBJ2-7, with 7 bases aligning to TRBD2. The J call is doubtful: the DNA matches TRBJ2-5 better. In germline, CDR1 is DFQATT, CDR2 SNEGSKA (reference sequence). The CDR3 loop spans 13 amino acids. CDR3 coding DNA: TGCAGTGCAGATCGGGGGGTTGGCGAGACCCAGTACTTC. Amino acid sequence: CSADRGVGETQYF.

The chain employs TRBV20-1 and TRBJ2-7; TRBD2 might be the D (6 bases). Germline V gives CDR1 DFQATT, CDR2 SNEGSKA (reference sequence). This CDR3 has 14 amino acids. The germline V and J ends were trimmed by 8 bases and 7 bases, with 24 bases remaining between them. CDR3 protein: CSPSQHMGGKEQYF. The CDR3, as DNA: TGCAGTCCCTCTCAGCACATGGGCGGGAAGGAGCAGTACTTC.

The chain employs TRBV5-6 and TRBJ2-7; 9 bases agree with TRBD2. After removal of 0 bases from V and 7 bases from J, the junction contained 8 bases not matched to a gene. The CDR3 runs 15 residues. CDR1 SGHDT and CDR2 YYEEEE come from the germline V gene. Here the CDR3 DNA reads TGTGCCAGCAGCTTGGATCTAGCGGGGTACAATGAGCAGTACTTC. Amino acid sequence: CASSLDLAGYNEQYF. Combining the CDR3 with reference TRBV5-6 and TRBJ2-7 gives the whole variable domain DAGVTQSPTHLIKTRGQQVTLRCSPKSGHDTVSWYQQALGQGPQFIFQYYEEEERQRGNFPDRFSGHQFPNYSSELNVNALLLGDSALYLCASSLDLAGYNEQYFGPGTRLTVT.

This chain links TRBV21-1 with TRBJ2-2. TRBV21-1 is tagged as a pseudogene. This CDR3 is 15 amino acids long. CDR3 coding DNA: TGTGCCAGCAGCAATAATAAGAGACATGACGGGGAGCTGTTTTTT. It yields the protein CASSNNKRHDGELFF.

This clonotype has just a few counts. This CDR3 reads CASRPMDGDRGWYGYTF. DNA for the CDR3: TGTGCCAGCAGGCCTATGGATGGGGACAGGGGTTGGTATGGCTACACCTTC. The chain employs TRBV6-6 and TRBJ1-2; 10 bases are a match to TRBD1. The J segment lost 5 bases and the V segment lost 6 bases, leaving 15 bases of the junction unmatched. The germline gives CDR1 MNHNY, CDR2 SVGAGI (reference sequence). The CDR3 is made up of 17 amino acids.

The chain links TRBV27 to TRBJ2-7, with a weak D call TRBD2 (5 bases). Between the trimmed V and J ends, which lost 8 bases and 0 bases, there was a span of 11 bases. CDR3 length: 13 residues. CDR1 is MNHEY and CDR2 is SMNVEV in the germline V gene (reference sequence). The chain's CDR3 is CASRVEDSYEQYF. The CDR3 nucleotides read TGTGCCAGCCGGGTGGAGGACTCCTACGAGCAGTACTTC.

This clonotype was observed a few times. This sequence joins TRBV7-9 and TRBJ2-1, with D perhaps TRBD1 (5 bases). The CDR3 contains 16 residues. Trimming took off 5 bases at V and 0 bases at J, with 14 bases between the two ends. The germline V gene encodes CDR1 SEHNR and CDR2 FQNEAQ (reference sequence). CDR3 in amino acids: CASSPKQTVSYNEQFF. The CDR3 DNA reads TGTGCCAGCAGCCCCAAGCAGACAGTCTCCTACAATGAGCAGTTCTTC.

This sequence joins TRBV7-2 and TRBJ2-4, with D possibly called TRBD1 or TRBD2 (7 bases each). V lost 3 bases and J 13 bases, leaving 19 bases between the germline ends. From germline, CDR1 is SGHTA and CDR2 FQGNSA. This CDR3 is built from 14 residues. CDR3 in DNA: TGTGCCAGCAGCTTGAATCAGGGGGACTACAAGCAGTACTTC. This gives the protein CASSLNQGDYKQYF.

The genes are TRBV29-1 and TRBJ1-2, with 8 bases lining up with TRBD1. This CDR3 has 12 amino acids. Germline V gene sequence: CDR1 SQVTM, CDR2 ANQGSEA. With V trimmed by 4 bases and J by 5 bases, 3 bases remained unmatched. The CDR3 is CSVAQGAYGYTF. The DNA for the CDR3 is TGCAGCGTTGCGCAGGGGGCTTATGGCTACACCTTC.